A single sample is the source of the 27 T cell receptor beta chains below, sequenced in a study of blood T cell repertoires in COVID-19. Sequenced by immunoSEQ multiplex PCR; TCRdb stores in-frame clones only, minus some. The profile shows 50,000 to 75,000 clones, more than 65% of them singletons. Input material: peripheral blood. These receptors originate from a human donor in a cohort sampled during active COVID-19.

A few counts support this clone. The chain links TRBV5-1 to TRBJ1-1; D may be TRBD1 (6 bases). This CDR3 region has 15 residues. Germline V gene data show CDR1 as SGHRS and CDR2 as YFSETQ. Trimming removed 4 bases at V and 6 bases at J, with 19 bases between. The DNA for the CDR3 is TGCGCCAGCAGCCCCGGGGGGGCCGGTTCCGCTGAAGCTTTCTTT. This translates into CASSPGGAGSAEAFF.

This rearrangement joins TRBV7-2 to TRBJ2-1, with 10 bases identical to TRBD2. The ends lost 5 bases at V and 8 bases at J; junction bases unmatched: 6. The germline V gene has CDR1 SGHTA and CDR2 FQGNSA. The CDR3 sequence is 14 residues long. The CDR3 region has the DNA TGTGCCAGCAGCCCCAGCGGGGGGGCTGATGAGCAGTTCTTC. It is translated as CASSPSGGADEQFF.

The V gene is TRBV6-5, the J gene TRBJ1-1; 7 bases map to TRBD1. Unmatched junction bases numbered 6, after V lost 5 bases and J lost 3 bases. Germline V gene data show CDR1 as MNHEY and CDR2 as SVGAGI. The CDR3 contains 14 residues. CDR3 DNA sequence: TGTGCCAGCAGTCGACAGGGAGGTGACACTGAAGCTTTCTTT. Protein sequence: CASSRQGGDTEAFF.

J is TRBJ1-6 and V is TRBV2, with D perhaps matching TRBD1 (5 bases). The CDR3 covers 15 residues. Looked up from germline, CDR1 is SNHLY and CDR2 is FYNNEI. V dropped 2 bases and J dropped 5 bases, with 10 bases sitting between them. The chain's CDR3 is CASSESQGNNSPLHF. The CDR3 region has the DNA TGTGCCAGCAGTGAAAGCCAGGGTAATAATTCACCCCTCCACTTT.

This chain joins TRBV5-1 and TRBJ2-7; D is undetermined. CDR1 and CDR2 from the germline V gene are SGHRS and YFSETQ. Deletions cut 0 bases from V and 0 bases from J, with 10 bases between. The CDR3 extends over 15 amino acids. CDR3 region: CASSLAPTDSYEQYF. CDR3 DNA sequence: TGCGCCAGCAGCTTGGCCCCAACAGACTCCTACGAGCAGTACTTC.

As DNA, the CDR3 is TGTGCCAGCAGCCGAGCCGGGACTAGCGGAGAGACCCAGTACTTC. Translation gives CASSRAGTSGETQYF. The rearrangement links TRBV3-1 (or the pseudogene TRBV3-2) to TRBJ2-5, with TRBD2 matching over 11 bases. CDR1 and CDR2 from the germline V gene are LGHDT and YNNKEL (reference sequence). With 4 bases clipped from V and 4 bases from J, the junction kept 5 bases outside the gene matches. This CDR3 has 15 residues.

This clone was picked up a small number of times. This chain's CDR3 is CASSQTGDVTQPQHF. DNA for the CDR3: TGTGCCAGCAGCCAGACAGGGGATGTCACTCAGCCCCAGCATTTT. The chain employs TRBV3-1 (or the pseudogene TRBV3-2) and TRBJ1-5, with TRBD1 matching 8 bases. The CDR3 is made up of 15 amino acids. The germline V gene has CDR1 LGHDT and CDR2 YNNKEL (reference sequence). V was pared by 3 bases and J by 6 bases, with 7 bases of the junction left unmatched.

In its sample, this clone was seen a few times. The chain links TRBV5-1 to TRBJ2-5, with D tentatively TRBD1 (6 bases). CDR3 size: 15 residues. V shed 4 bases and J shed 5 bases, with 18 bases lying between them. Germline V lookup: CDR1 SGHRS, CDR2 YFSETQ. The CDR3 is CASSITGPQGETQYF. The CDR3 DNA is TGCGCCAGCAGCATAACCGGCCCGCAGGGGGAGACCCAGTACTTC.

This clone was picked up one time. The chain combines TRBV9 with TRBJ1-2, with a possible D match to TRBD1 (6 bases). Germline CDR1 SGDLS, CDR2 YYNGEE. The CDR3 consists of 13 residues. Trimming pared 4 bases from V and 2 bases from J, leaving 9 bases between. Written as DNA, the CDR3 is TGTGCCAGCAGCAACGACAGGAACTATGGCTACACCTTC. Protein product: CASSNDRNYGYTF.

The CDR3 loop reads CASSRQGLSYEQYF. For the CDR3, the DNA is TGTGCCAGCAGTAGACAGGGATTATCCTACGAGCAGTACTTC. The chain employs TRBV27 and TRBJ2-7; 7 bases align to TRBD1. CDR1 is MNHEY and CDR2 is SMNVEV in the germline V gene (reference sequence). This CDR3 has 14 amino acids. Germline trimming cut 5 bases from V and 1 base from J; bases unmatched to any gene: 5.

V usage is TRBV5-1 and J usage is TRBJ1-1; 7 bases align to TRBD1. J was trimmed by 1 base and V by 4 bases; bases with no gene match: 4. This CDR3 comprises 14 residues. From germline, CDR1 is SGHRS and CDR2 YFSETQ. This chain's CDR3 is CASSGGQPNTEAFF. The DNA of the CDR3 is TGCGCCAGCAGCGGGGGACAGCCGAACACTGAAGCTTTCTTT.

The chain combines TRBV5-1 with TRBJ1-1; possibly TRBD1 for D (6 bases). V dropped 5 bases and J dropped 4 bases, with 18 bases sitting between them. The V gene's germline CDR1 is SGHRS and CDR2 YFSETQ. This CDR3 has 15 residues. The chain's CDR3 is CASRGDGTGITEAFF. In DNA form, the CDR3 reads TGCGCCAGCAGAGGGGACGGCACAGGGATCACTGAAGCTTTCTTT.

This chain uses TRBV5-1 with TRBJ2-1; tentative D call: TRBD1 (6 bases). Trimming stripped 4 bases from V and 0 bases from J, with 20 bases between. Germline CDR1 is SGHRS and CDR2 is YFSETQ. CDR3 size: 18 residues. The CDR3 DNA reads TGCGCCAGCAGCCCAGCCGGGACACTATGGAGCTCCTACAATGAGCAGTTCTTC. Translated: CASSPAGTLWSSYNEQFF.

The chain is built from TRBV29-1 and TRBJ2-2; 9 bases are a match to TRBD1. CDR3 size: 15 residues. V dropped 6 bases and J dropped 2; count of bases not matched to a gene: 7. Germline-derived CDR1 and CDR2 are SQVTM and ANQGSEA. CDR3 sequence reads: CSVTGTGYNTGELFF. The DNA for the CDR3 is TGCAGCGTGACCGGGACAGGGTACAACACCGGGGAGCTGTTTTTT.

CDR3 nucleotides: TGCAGCGTGATTTCCGGGACTCAGGCCACCGGTGAAGCTTTCTTT. As protein: CSVISGTQATGEAFF. The J gene is TRBJ1-1, the V gene TRBV29-1, with a tentative D call TRBD1 (5 bases). The CDR3 has 15 amino acids. CDR1 and CDR2 from the germline V gene are SQVTM and ANQGSEA. The V gene lost 6 bases and the J gene lost 7 bases, with 24 bases spanning the gap.

Only a few counts were recorded for this clone. The chain couples TRBV19 to TRBJ1-5; D gene ambiguous. The germline V gene has CDR1 LNHDA and CDR2 SQIVND (reference sequence). Trimming took off 0 bases at V and 4 bases at J, with 4 bases between the two ends. The CDR3 spans 13 residues. CDR3 sequence: CASSIETNQPQHF. CDR3 nucleotide sequence: TGTGCCAGTAGTATAGAGACAAATCAGCCCCAGCATTTT.

J is TRBJ1-3 and V is TRBV25-1; perhaps TRBD1 as D (5 bases). The germline CDR1 and CDR2 sequences are MGHDK and SYGVNS. This CDR3 spans 14 amino acids. V gave up 6 bases and J gave up 3 bases, with 12 bases separating them. The CDR3 loop reads CASSFGQVGNTIYF. The CDR3 DNA reads TGTGCCAGCAGCTTCGGACAAGTTGGAAACACCATATATTTT. The full variable domain, its missing parts supplied by reference TRBV25-1 and TRBJ1-3, is EADIYQTPRYLVIGTGKKITLECSQTMGHDKMYWYQQDPGMELHLIHYSYGVNSTEKGDLSSESTVSRIRTEHFPLTLESARPSHTSQYLCASSFGQVGNTIYFGEGSWLTVV.

This clone has a handful of counts. The V and J genes are TRBV30 and TRBJ2-3; perhaps TRBD1 as D (6 bases). Trimming removed 4 bases at V and 3 bases at J, with 8 bases between. This CDR3 comprises 12 residues. The germline CDR1 and CDR2 sequences are GTSNPN and SVGIG (reference sequence). For the CDR3, the DNA is TGTGCCTGGAAAACAGGGACAGATACGCAGTATTTT. Amino acid sequence: CAWKTGTDTQYF.

Only one count was recorded for this clone. The chain uses TRBV30 and TRBJ2-7; 8 bases agree with TRBD2. In germline, CDR1 is GTSNPN, CDR2 SVGIG (reference sequence). Losses at the gene ends were 0 bases for V and 1 base for J; bases not matched to a gene: 20. CDR3 length: 20 amino acids. The CDR3 here is CAWSVSRILGQRGPSYEQYF. The CDR3 DNA is TGTGCCTGGAGTGTAAGTCGGATTTTAGGACAGCGGGGGCCTTCCTACGAGCAGTACTTC.

This chain links TRBV6-5 with TRBJ1-5; no firm D call. This CDR3 spans 15 amino acids. Germline V gene lookup returns CDR1 MNHEY and CDR2 SVGAGI. Between the trimmed V and J ends, which lost 0 bases and 0 bases, there was a span of 6 bases. The CDR3 region is CASSYSRVSNQPQHF. CDR3 DNA sequence: TGTGCCAGCAGTTACTCGAGGGTTAGCAATCAGCCCCAGCATTTT.

The genes are TRBV27 and TRBJ1-2; 7 bases fit TRBD1. This CDR3 is 15 amino acids long. Trimming took 5 bases from V and 5 from J; bases not matched to a gene: 11. Germline CDR1 MNHEY, CDR2 SMNVEV (reference sequence). The CDR3 spells CASSPGDSKIYGYTF. The CDR3, as DNA: TGTGCCAGCAGTCCCGGGGACAGCAAGATTTATGGCTACACCTTC.

The gene calls are TRBV19 and TRBJ1-3, with a possible D match to TRBD1 (5 bases). V was shortened by 6 bases and J by 2 bases, with 14 bases between the two germline ends. Germline assignment: CDR1 LNHDA and CDR2 SQIVND (reference sequence). The CDR3 is 15 residues long. CDR3 sequence: CASREPGPPGNTIYF. The CDR3 DNA reads TGTGCCAGTAGAGAACCAGGGCCTCCTGGAAACACCATATATTTT.

The genes are TRBV4-1 and TRBJ2-5; TRBD2 matches at 8 bases. This CDR3 has 16 amino acids. Germline loops: CDR1 MGHRA, CDR2 YSYEKL. J was trimmed by 4 bases and V by 1 base; bases with no gene match: 8. The CDR3: CASSQGGGGPRETQYF. In DNA, the CDR3 is TGCGCCAGCAGCCAAGGAGGCGGGGGGCCAAGAGAGACCCAGTACTTC.

This clone is medium-sized. The chain recombines TRBV3-1 (or the pseudogene TRBV3-2) with TRBJ2-5; TRBD2 matches 13 bases. The trim removed 6 bases at V and 3 bases at J, leaving 13 bases unmatched. Germline lookup yields CDR1 LGHDT and CDR2 YNNKEL (reference sequence). The CDR3 totals 18 residues. In DNA form, the CDR3 reads TGTGCCAGCAGACGGGAGGGACTAGCGGGACCGGCGGAAGAGACCCAGTACTTC. This sequence encodes CASRREGLAGPAEETQYF.

This clone turned up a few times. The chain has TRBV6-2 or TRBV6-3 and TRBJ1-6; TRBD1 is a possible D gene (5 bases). The CDR3 covers 14 residues. Trimming pared 3 bases from V and 5 bases from J, leaving 8 bases between. From germline, CDR1 is MNHEY and CDR2 SVGEGT. The CDR3 DNA sequence: TGTGCCAGCAGTTATCGACAGAATAATTCACCCCTCCACTTT. Amino acid sequence: CASSYRQNNSPLHF.

This clone was detected only a few times. The chain joins TRBV2 to TRBJ2-7, with D possibly TRBD2 on 6 matching bases. With 6 bases removed from V and 0 bases from J, the gap between germline ends came to 12 bases. Per germline, CDR1 SNHLY and CDR2 FYNNEI. The CDR3 spans 14 residues. The CDR3 spells CASRKTGVSYEQYF. CDR3 sequence (DNA): TGTGCCAGCAGAAAGACGGGAGTCTCCTACGAGCAGTACTTC.

This clone has more than one count but fewer than ten. V usage is TRBV7-3 and J usage is TRBJ2-2, with TRBD1 as a possible D gene (5 bases). CDR3 length: 17 residues. The germline V gene encodes CDR1 SGHTA and CDR2 FQGTGA. The ends were cut back, 3 bases at V and 1 base at J, with 15 bases in the middle. The CDR3 DNA sequence: TGTGCCAGCAGCTTTAGTTTGGCAGGGTGGAACACCGGGGAGCTGTTTTTT. Residues: CASSFSLAGWNTGELFF.